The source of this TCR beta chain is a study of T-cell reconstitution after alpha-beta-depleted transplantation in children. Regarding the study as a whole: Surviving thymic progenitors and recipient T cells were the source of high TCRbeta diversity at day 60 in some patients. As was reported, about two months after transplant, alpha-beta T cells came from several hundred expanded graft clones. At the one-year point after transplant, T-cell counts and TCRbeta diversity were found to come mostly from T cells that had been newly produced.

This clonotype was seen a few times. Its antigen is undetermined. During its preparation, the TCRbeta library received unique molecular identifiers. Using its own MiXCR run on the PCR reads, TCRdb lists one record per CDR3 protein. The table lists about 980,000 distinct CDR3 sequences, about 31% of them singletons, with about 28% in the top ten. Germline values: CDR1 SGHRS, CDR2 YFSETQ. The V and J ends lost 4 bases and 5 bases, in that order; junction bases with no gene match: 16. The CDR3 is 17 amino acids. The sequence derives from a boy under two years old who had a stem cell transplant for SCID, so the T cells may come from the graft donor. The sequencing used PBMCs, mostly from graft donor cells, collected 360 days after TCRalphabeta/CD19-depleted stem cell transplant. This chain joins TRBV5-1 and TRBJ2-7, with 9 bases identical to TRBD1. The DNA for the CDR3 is TGCGCCAGCAGCCTCCGTCCCGGGACAGGGAACAGTCACGAGCAGTACTTC. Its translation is CASSLRPGTGNSHEQYF.